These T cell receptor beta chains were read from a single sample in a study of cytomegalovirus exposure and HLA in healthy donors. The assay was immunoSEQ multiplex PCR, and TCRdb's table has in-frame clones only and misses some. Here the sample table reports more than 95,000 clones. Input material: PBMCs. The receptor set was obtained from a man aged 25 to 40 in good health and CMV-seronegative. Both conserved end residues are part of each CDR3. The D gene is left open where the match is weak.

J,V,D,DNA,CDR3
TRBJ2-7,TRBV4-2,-,TGTGCCAGCAGCCAAGTGACGGACAGCTCCTACGAGCAGTACTTC,CASSQVTDSSYEQYF
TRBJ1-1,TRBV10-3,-,TGTGCCATCAGTGAGGGAAGGGCGGGCACTGAAGCTTTCTTT,CAISEGRAGTEAFF
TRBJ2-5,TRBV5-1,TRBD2,TGCGCCAGCAGCCGGACTAGCGTTCAAGAGACCCAGTACTTC,CASSRTSVQETQYF
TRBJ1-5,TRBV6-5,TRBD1,TGTGCCAGCAGCCTAGACAGGGGAAGCAATCAGCCCCAGCATTTT,CASSLDRGSNQPQHF
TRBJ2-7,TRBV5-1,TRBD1,TGCGCCAGCCGTGAAGGGACAGGGACTTACGAGCAGTACTTC,CASREGTGTYEQYF
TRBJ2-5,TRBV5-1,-,TGCGCCAGCAGCCTACGGCGGGAAGGAGAGACCCAGTACTTC,CASSLRREGETQYF
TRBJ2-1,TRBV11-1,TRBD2,TGTGCCAGCAGTCGGGGACTAGCGGGAGGGCCTAGATACAATGAGCAGTTCTTC,CASSRGLAGGPRYNEQFF
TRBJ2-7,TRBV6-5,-,TGTGCCAGCAGACTGAAGGGGAAGCAATTCTACGAGCAGTACTTC,CASRLKGKQFYEQYF
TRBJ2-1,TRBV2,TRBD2,TGTGCCACCCCGGGACTAGCGGGAAACAATGAGCAGTTCTTC,CATPGLAGNNEQFF
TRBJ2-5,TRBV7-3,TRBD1,TGTGCCAGCAGCTTAGGGGACAGGGAAGAGACCCAGTACTTC,CASSLGDREETQYF
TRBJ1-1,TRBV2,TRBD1,TGTGCCAGCAGCGGACAGGGGGTACGGAACACTGAAGCTTTCTTT,CASSGQGVRNTEAFF
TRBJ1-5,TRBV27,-,TGTGCCAGCAGTACATATTCCCAGCCCCAGCATTTT,CASSTYSQPQHF
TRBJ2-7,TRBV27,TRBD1,TGTGCCAGCAGTTTAAGGGCAGGGGGCATCTACGAGCAGTACTTC,CASSLRAGGIYEQYF
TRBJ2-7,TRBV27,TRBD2,TGTGCCAGCAGTTCATCCGGGACTAGCGGGGGATACGAGCAGTACTTC,CASSSSGTSGGYEQYF
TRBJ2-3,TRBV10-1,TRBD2,TGCGCCAGCAGTGAGTCCACTAGCGGGAGGAACACAGATACGCAGTATTTT,CASSESTSGRNTDTQYF
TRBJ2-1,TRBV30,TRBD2,TGTGCCTGGATACTAGCGGGAGTTGGCAATGAGCAGTTCTTC,CAWILAGVGNEQFF
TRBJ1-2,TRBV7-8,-,TGTGCCAGCAGCCCTACCTTTGGGGACGCGGGAGCCTATGGCTACACCTTC,CASSPTFGDAGAYGYTF
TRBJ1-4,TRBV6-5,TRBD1,TGTGCCAGCAGTTACTCCGGACAGGGGACGAAACTGTTTTTT,CASSYSGQGTKLFF
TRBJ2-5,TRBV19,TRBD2,TGTGCCAGTAGGGCGGGGGGGCATGAAGAGACCCAGTACTTC,CASRAGGHEETQYF
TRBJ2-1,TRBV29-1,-,TGCAGCGCCCGAGGTCCCAATGAGCAGTTCTTC,CSARGPNEQFF
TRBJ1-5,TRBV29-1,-,TGCAGCGTGGGCACCAGATATAGCAATCAGCCCCAGCATTTT,CSVGTRYSNQPQHF
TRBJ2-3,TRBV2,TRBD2,TGTGCCAGCAGTGACTGGACTAGCGGGAGCAGCACAGATACGCAGTATTTT,CASSDWTSGSSTDTQYF
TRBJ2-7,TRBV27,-,TGTGCCAGCAGTCCCCGGACAGCCGAGCAGTACTTC,CASSPRTAEQYF
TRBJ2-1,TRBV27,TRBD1,TGTGCCAGCAGTTTTAGACAGGGAGAGCAGTTCTTC,CASSFRQGEQFF
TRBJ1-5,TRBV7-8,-,TGTGCCAGCAGCTTAGTTCCTTATGGCCAGCCCCAGCATTTT,CASSLVPYGQPQHF
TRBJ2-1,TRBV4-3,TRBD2,TGCGCCAGCAGTTCGCGCGGGAGTAGGGATGAGCAGTTCTTC,CASSSRGSRDEQFF
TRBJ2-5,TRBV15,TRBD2,TGTGCTACCAGCAGAGGGGCTGCGGGGGAGGAAGAGACCCAGTACTTC,CATSRGAAGEEETQYF
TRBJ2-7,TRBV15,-,TGTGCCACCAGCAGGAACAGGGTGGGCGAGCAGTACTTC,CATSRNRVGEQYF
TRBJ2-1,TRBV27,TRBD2,TGTGCCAGCAGTCTAGCGGGCTTCCAGTTCTTC,CASSLAGFQFF
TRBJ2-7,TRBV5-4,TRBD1,TGTGCCAGCAGCCGCCCCGGGACAGAAAACTACGAGCAGTACTTC,CASSRPGTENYEQYF
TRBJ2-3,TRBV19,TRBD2,TGTGCCAGTAAACTAGCGGGACCGGGGGATACGCAGTATTTT,CASKLAGPGDTQYF